One sample yielded the 23 T cell receptor beta chains listed below, sequenced in a study of blood T cell repertoires in COVID-19. The assay was immunoSEQ multiplex PCR, and TCRdb's table has in-frame clones only and misses some. The repertoire consists of 74,000 or so clones, with approximately 92% occurring once and the leading ten covering more than 2.5%. The sample was peripheral blood. The receptor source for this set is a man in his forties or fifties with acute or convalescent COVID-19.

The chain combines TRBV5-4 with TRBJ2-2; D ambiguous. The V gene lost 4 bases and the J gene lost 1 base, with 11 bases spanning the gap. The CDR3 is made up of 15 amino acids. The V gene's germline CDR1 is SGHNT and CDR2 YYREEE (reference sequence). The DNA for the CDR3 is TGTGCCAGCAGCCCGAGAGGCGGGAACACCGGGGAGCTGTTTTTT. Encoded protein: CASSPRGGNTGELFF.

The V and J genes are TRBV19 and TRBJ1-1; D may be TRBD1 (6 bases). Trimming pared 5 bases from V and 5 bases from J, leaving 21 bases between. The CDR3 has 16 residues. From germline, CDR1 is LNHDA and CDR2 SQIVND (reference sequence). CDR3 loop: CASSSPSRTVGTEAFF. As DNA, the CDR3 is TGTGCCAGTAGTTCACCAAGCAGGACAGTAGGGACTGAAGCTTTCTTT.

This chain joins TRBV18 and TRBJ2-3; TRBD2 matches at 7 bases. V gave up 5 bases and J gave up 4 bases; unmatched junction bases: 6. This CDR3 has 14 amino acids. The germline CDR1 and CDR2 sequences are KGHSH and LQKENI. For the CDR3, the DNA is TGTGCCAGCTCAAGGCTCCTAGCGGCAGATACGCAGTATTTT. Its translation is CASSRLLAADTQYF.

This clone was counted once. The J gene is TRBJ1-1, the V gene TRBV6-2 or TRBV6-3; weak D call: TRBD1 (5 bases). V lost 2 bases and J lost 5, with 12 bases in between. This CDR3 region has 14 residues. Germline CDR1 MNHEY, CDR2 SVGEGT. CDR3 bases: TGTGCCAGCAGTTACGGCAGGGCGGTGACTGAAGCTTTCTTT. Its translation is CASSYGRAVTEAFF.

V is TRBV6-5 and J is TRBJ2-5; the match to TRBD2 covers 10 bases. V gave up 6 bases and J gave up 4 bases; unmatched junction bases: 8. The CDR3 has 15 amino acids. Germline CDR1 and CDR2: MNHEY and SVGAGI. CDR3 in DNA: TGTGCCAGCAGCGTAGCGGGAGGTCGGGCAGAGACCCAGTACTTC. Its protein is CASSVAGGRAETQYF.

The CDR3 loop is CASSLAGFTEAFF. The DNA of the CDR3 is TGTGCCAGCAGCTTAGCGGGGTTTACTGAAGCTTTCTTT. The rearrangement uses TRBV11-3 and TRBJ1-1; no clear D. Trimming removed 1 base from V and 5 bases from J, with 8 bases in between. CDR3 length: 13 residues. Germline V gene lookup returns CDR1 SGHNT and CDR2 YENEEA.

A single count supports this clone. The rearrangement links TRBV18 to TRBJ2-2; a weak D match, TRBD2 (5 bases). The CDR3 runs to 15 residues. V was pared by 5 bases and J by 3 bases, with 13 bases between. Looked up from germline, CDR1 is KGHSH and CDR2 is LQKENI. The CDR3, as DNA: TGTGCCAGCTCAAAGGCAGGTAGCGACACCGGGGAGCTGTTTTTT. Its translation: CASSKAGSDTGELFF.

V is TRBV19 and J is TRBJ2-2; 14 nucleotides agree with TRBD2. Germline loops: CDR1 LNHDA, CDR2 SQIVND (reference sequence). Trimming removed 5 bases from V and 7 bases from J; junction bases left unmatched: 9. The CDR3 totals 17 residues. CDR3 loop: CASSLGLAGGDSGELFF. CDR3 nucleotide sequence: TGTGCCAGTAGTCTCGGACTAGCGGGAGGAGATAGCGGGGAGCTGTTTTTT.

The rearrangement joins TRBV6-6 to TRBJ1-6; 7 bases are a match to TRBD1. V dropped 2 bases and J dropped 9; count of bases not matched to a gene: 4. The CDR3 spans 14 residues. The germline V gene has CDR1 MNHNY and CDR2 SVGAGI (reference sequence). CDR3 loop: CASSYEGAFSPLHF. Written as DNA, the CDR3 is TGTGCCAGCAGTTACGAGGGGGCTTTTTCACCCCTCCACTTT.

The gene calls are TRBV9 and TRBJ2-3; 9 bases line up with TRBD2. The germline V gene encodes CDR1 SGDLS and CDR2 YYNGEE. The CDR3 totals 14 residues. Germline trimming cut 1 base from V and 5 bases from J; bases unmatched to any gene: 2. The CDR3 loop is CASSVLAGEDTQYF. CDR3 coding DNA: TGTGCCAGCAGCGTATTAGCGGGAGAAGATACGCAGTATTTT.

The chain has TRBV19 and TRBJ2-2; TRBD2 is a possible D gene (5 bases). V was trimmed by 4 bases and J by 1 base, leaving 10 bases between them. This CDR3 has 15 amino acids. Germline V gives CDR1 LNHDA, CDR2 SQIVND (reference sequence). DNA for the CDR3: TGTGCCAGTAGTAGGGAGCGAATGAACACCGGGGAGCTGTTTTTT. Its translation: CASSRERMNTGELFF.

This clone came up a few times. The rearrangement uses TRBV11-3 and TRBJ1-6; TRBD1 is a possible D gene (6 bases). Germline V CDR1 and CDR2: SGHNT, YENEEA. There are 16 residues in the CDR3. V gave up 5 bases and J gave up 8 bases, with 19 bases separating them. The CDR3 sequence is CASSTPGEGGYSPLHF. CDR3 sequence (DNA): TGTGCCAGCAGCACCCCAGGGGAGGGGGGATATTCACCCCTCCACTTT.

The CDR3 is CASSPRGQGLDGTEAFF. CDR3 sequence (DNA): TGTGCCAGCTCACCACGGGGACAGGGGCTTGACGGCACTGAAGCTTTCTTT. This chain links TRBV18 with TRBJ1-1, with 10 bases that match TRBD1. Trimming took 1 base from V and 4 from J; bases not matched to a gene: 9. Looked up from germline, CDR1 is KGHSH and CDR2 is LQKENI. The CDR3 is 17 amino acids.

The rearrangement joins TRBV3-1 (or the pseudogene TRBV3-2) to TRBJ2-5, with 9 bases identical to TRBD1. Germline V CDR1 and CDR2: LGHDT, YNNKEL (reference sequence). J was trimmed by 1 base and V by 0 bases; bases with no gene match: 6. This CDR3 is built from 17 residues. CDR3 protein: CASSQDLGTGRQETQYF. The CDR3 DNA sequence: TGTGCCAGCAGCCAAGATTTGGGGACAGGGCGCCAAGAGACCCAGTACTTC.

This clone was found once. The gene calls are TRBV6-5 and TRBJ2-3, with D possibly being TRBD1 (6 bases). There are 12 residues in the CDR3. Germline values: CDR1 MNHEY, CDR2 SVGAGI. Trimming shortened V by 7 bases and J by 2 bases, and 7 bases separated the two germline ends. The CDR3: CASMGATDTQYF. The CDR3 DNA reads as TGTGCCAGCATGGGGGCCACAGATACGCAGTATTTT.

The V call is TRBV29-1, the J call TRBJ1-1; possibly TRBD1 for D (6 bases). Germline V gene lookup returns CDR1 SQVTM and CDR2 ANQGSEA. The CDR3 is made up of 13 amino acids. V dropped 7 bases and J dropped 5 bases, with 17 bases sitting between them. CDR3 amino acids: CSAGGVLRTEAFF. CDR3 sequence (DNA): TGCAGCGCTGGGGGCGTCCTTAGGACTGAAGCTTTCTTT.

This rearrangement joins TRBV11-1 to TRBJ2-5, with D perhaps matching TRBD2 (6 bases). This CDR3 spans 15 amino acids. CDR1 is SGHAT, CDR2 FQDESV, per germline (reference sequence). Trimming cost V 5 bases and J 8 bases, with 21 bases left between them. The CDR3 region has the DNA TGTGCCAGCAGCCTTCCCGGGACTGCGGGCGTTACCCAGTACTTC. Translating gives CASSLPGTAGVTQYF.

The chain carries TRBV6-2 or TRBV6-3 and TRBJ1-5, with D tentatively TRBD1 (6 bases). V was trimmed by 7 bases and J by 5 bases, leaving 9 bases between them. CDR3 length: 12 amino acids. Germline assignment: CDR1 MNHEY and CDR2 SVGEGT. The CDR3 loop reads CASTPGDQPQHF. The CDR3 DNA follows: TGTGCCAGCACCCCAGGGGATCAGCCCCAGCATTTT.

The rearrangement uses TRBV6-1 and TRBJ1-1; D unresolved. The CDR3 is 14 residues long. CDR1 is MNHNS and CDR2 is SASEGT in the germline V gene. Trimming shortened V by 2 bases and J by 1 base, and 8 bases separated the two germline ends. The CDR3, as DNA: TGTGCCAGCAGTGAACAATCGGGGAACACTGAAGCTTTCTTT. Its protein is CASSEQSGNTEAFF.

This chain uses TRBV28 with TRBJ2-7; 12 bases agree with TRBD2. The germline CDR1 and CDR2 sequences are MDHEN and SYDVKM. The CDR3 spans 14 residues. The trim removed 7 bases at V and 6 bases at J, leaving 7 bases unmatched. CDR3 in amino acids: CASIDPGLAGEQYF. The CDR3 DNA reads as TGTGCCAGCATCGATCCGGGACTAGCGGGCGAGCAGTACTTC.

The chain recombines TRBV18 with TRBJ2-7; D is perhaps TRBD1 (6 bases). Trimming removed 4 bases at V and 3 bases at J, with 13 bases between. The CDR3 sequence is 14 residues long. Germline V gene lookup returns CDR1 KGHSH and CDR2 LQKENI. In DNA form, the CDR3 reads TGTGCCAGCTCACTACAGGGAGACATCTACGAGCAGTACTTC. Amino acid sequence: CASSLQGDIYEQYF.

This clone was seen only a few times. CDR3 sequence: CASSSRQGHTGELFF. The CDR3 nucleotides read TGTGCCAGCAGCTCCCGACAGGGGCACACCGGGGAGCTGTTTTTT. V usage is TRBV9 and J usage is TRBJ2-2; TRBD1 agrees at 8 bases. CDR3 length equals 15 residues. The trim removed 4 bases at V and 3 bases at J, leaving 5 bases unmatched. Germline CDR1 SGDLS, CDR2 YYNGEE.

The V gene is TRBV9, the J gene TRBJ2-3; 7 positions agree with TRBD2. Losses at the gene ends were 3 bases for V and 5 bases for J; bases not matched to a gene: 6. The CDR3 length is 14 residues. Germline V lookup: CDR1 SGDLS, CDR2 YYNGEE. The CDR3 loop reads CASSEGGSVDTQYF. The DNA of the CDR3 is TGTGCCAGCAGCGAGGGCGGGAGTGTAGATACGCAGTATTTT.